These 12 T cell receptor beta chains were all obtained from the same sample, sequenced in a study of CD8 T cells in ankylosing spondylitis. Study results and limitations: Characteristic, it appeared, of ankylosing spondylitis blood was a TCR beta motif of seven or eight highly homologous variants.

Each CDR3 protein gets one entry after TCRdb re-called the 5' RACE reads with MiXCR. The repertoire holds hundreds of thousands of distinct CDR3 sequences, with 12% as singletons. Their specific antigens are unknown. Sequenced input: blood, either unsorted or a sorted T cell fraction (not recorded which). These TCRs come from a male donor with ankylosing spondylitis.

The chain couples TRBV13 to TRBJ1-2; unclear D gene. This CDR3 is 13 amino acids long. Germline CDR1 PRHDT, CDR2 FYEKMQ (reference sequence). Trimming stripped 3 bases from V and 3 bases from J, with 8 bases between. The CDR3 DNA reads as TGTGCCAGCAGCTTGAAGGGATACTATGGCTACACCTTC. It is translated as CASSLKGYYGYTF.

This clonotype was detected many times. The chain is built from TRBV20-1 and TRBJ2-7, with D possibly TRBD1 on 6 matching bases. Deletions cut 3 bases from V and 2 bases from J, with 29 bases between. CDR1 and CDR2 from the germline V gene are DFQATT and SNEGSKA (reference sequence). The CDR3 contains 19 residues. Here the CDR3 DNA reads TGCAGTGCTAGTTCTATGGCACAGGGAATTGGGTTGTGGGCCTACGAGCAGTACTTC. Protein product: CSASSMAQGIGLWAYEQYF.

This clonotype has a count of ten or more. The chain is built from TRBV20-1 and TRBJ2-5, with D tentatively TRBD1 (7 bases). Trimming removed 6 bases at V and 2 bases at J, with 16 bases between. The CDR3 loop spans 14 amino acids. The germline gives CDR1 DFQATT, CDR2 SNEGSKA (reference sequence). The CDR3: CSAQEGTEQETQYF. CDR3 bases: TGCAGTGCCCAGGAGGGGACAGAGCAAGAGACCCAGTACTTC.

There are a few counts of this clonotype. J is TRBJ2-5 and V is TRBV20-1; 8 bases are shared with TRBD2. The CDR3 is made up of 14 amino acids. V dropped 0 bases and J dropped 3; count of bases not matched to a gene: 3. Per germline, CDR1 DFQATT and CDR2 SNEGSKA (reference sequence). The CDR3 DNA reads TGCAGTGCTAGAGACATAGCGGGGAAAGAGACCCAGTACTTC. It specifies CSARDIAGKETQYF.

V gene TRBV20-1 combines with J gene TRBJ2-3, with D possibly TRBD1 on 6 matching bases. The CDR3 loop spans 14 amino acids. The V gene's germline CDR1 is DFQATT and CDR2 SNEGSKA (reference sequence). Trimming removed 2 bases from V and 2 bases from J, with 11 bases in between. The CDR3 region has the DNA TGCAGTGCTAGAAGGGGGTCTTTCACAGATACGCAGTATTTT. This encodes CSARRGSFTDTQYF.

This clonotype occurred a few times. The chain links TRBV28 to TRBJ1-2; TRBD1 agrees at 7 bases. CDR1 is MDHEN, CDR2 SYDVKM, per germline. The ends lost 10 bases at V and 8 bases at J; junction bases unmatched: 10. The CDR3 is made up of 12 amino acids. The DNA of the CDR3 is TGTGCCACCAGGGACAGATTATGGGGCTACACCTTC. This gives the protein CATRDRLWGYTF.

This clonotype appeared a few times. The gene calls are TRBV7-8 and TRBJ2-3, with 10 positions matching TRBD2. J gave up 2 bases and V 4 bases, and 15 bases lay outside the gene matches. Germline CDR1 reads SGHVS; CDR2 reads FQNEAQ. The CDR3 totals 19 residues. CDR3 DNA: TGTGCCAGCAGCTCTCGCTACCGAACTAGCGGGGAACTCACAGATACGCAGTATTTT. Translated: CASSSRYRTSGELTDTQYF.

There are many counts of this clonotype. The chain combines TRBV29-1 with TRBJ2-1; no clear D. CDR1 and CDR2 (germline): SQVTM, ANQGSEA. This CDR3 comprises 13 residues. With 7 bases removed from V and 0 bases from J, the gap between germline ends came to 10 bases. The CDR3 DNA is TGCAGCGATCTCAAGAGCTCCTACAATGAGCAGTTCTTC. The encoded protein is CSDLKSSYNEQFF.

The rearrangement links TRBV20-1 to TRBJ2-3, with 8 bases lining up with TRBD2. Germline CDR1 DFQATT, CDR2 SNEGSKA (reference sequence). There are 15 residues in the CDR3. The J segment lost 3 bases and the V segment lost 3 bases, leaving 8 bases of the junction unmatched. This chain's CDR3 is CSARRGASGTDTQYF. The CDR3 nucleotides are TGCAGTGCTAGGAGGGGGGCTAGCGGGACAGATACGCAGTATTTT.

V is TRBV12-3 or TRBV12-4 and J is TRBJ1-1; D call uncertain. Trimming left V 7 bases short and J 5 bases short, with 14 bases between. This CDR3 region has 13 residues. The CDR3 sequence: CASTRGGGTEAFF. CDR3 DNA sequence: TGTGCCAGCACGCGTGGCGGAGGGACTGAAGCTTTCTTT.

The chain combines TRBV20-1 with TRBJ2-3, with 9 bases that match TRBD2. The J segment lost 5 bases and the V segment lost 4 bases, leaving 10 bases of the junction unmatched. This CDR3 contains 15 residues. CDR1 is DFQATT and CDR2 is SNEGSKA in the germline V gene (reference sequence). This CDR3 reads CSATPAGGPVDTQYF. The CDR3 nucleotides read TGCAGTGCTACACCCGCGGGAGGGCCAGTAGATACGCAGTATTTT.

This clonotype was seen only a few times. The chain couples TRBV10-3 to TRBJ2-7; TRBD1 matches at 9 bases. The CDR3 consists of 12 residues. The germline CDR1 and CDR2 sequences are ENHRY and SYGVKD. Trimming cost V 10 bases and J 3 bases; bases outside gene matches: 4. The CDR3 coding sequence is TGTGCCACGGGACAGGGCCTCTACGAGCAGTACTTC. Translation: CATGQGLYEQYF.